This T cell receptor (beta chain) was sequenced in a study of blood T cells in healthy people across ages. This clonotype was counted a few times. The antigen remains undetermined. The study's findings and limits: Strong correlation linked observed beta diversity and percent naive T cells.

Combining a sample-barcoded 5' primer with a J-beta primer mix, a second PCR ran for roughly 7 to 12 cycles. TCRdb used MiXCR to reprocess the 5' RACE reads, holding one entry per CDR3 protein. The table shows approximately 800,000 distinct CDR3 sequences, with roughly 50% occurring only once. This sequence originates from a man older than 75 in good health. Specimen: blood.

CDR3 sequence (DNA): TGTGCCAGCACCCCATCGGCGGCTAGTCCCTACGAGCAGTACTTC. Encoded protein: CASTPSAASPYEQYF. The V gene is TRBV4-2, the J gene TRBJ2-7; D gene uncertain. Per the germline V gene, CDR1 is LGHNA and CDR2 is YNFKEQ. The CDR3 has 15 amino acids. The ends were cut back, 7 bases at V and 2 bases at J, with 18 bases in the middle.